This TCR beta chain was retrieved from a study of PD-L1 blockade in urothelial cancer. Study background: It was in the mid-2010s that patients started atezolizumab at 1,200 mg intravenously every 3 weeks. Across blood samples, T cells had a median count of approximately 130,000.

Specified time point: pretreatment peripheral blood. On this clone itself: Its antigen is not identified.

With V trimmed by 2 bases and J by 2 bases, 1 base remained unmatched. The germline CDR1 and CDR2 sequences are PRHDT and FYEKMQ (reference sequence). CDR3 length: 15 residues. Into every PCR, synthetic TCR analog templates were spiked. Libraries were prepared by immunoSEQ multiplex PCR; TCRdb keeps only in-frame clonotypes and omits some of them. This table has more than 45,000 clones, around 72% appearing once. Overall study results and limits: Expansion of tumor-associated blood clones at 3 weeks was greater in durable-benefit patients.

This TCR was sampled from a man between 65 and 85 years old with urothelial cancer. J is TRBJ2-3 and V is TRBV13; TRBD2 matches 10 bases. The specimen comprised PBMCs, sampled around atezolizumab (anti-PD-L1) treatment. CDR3 in amino acids: CASSLTSGATDTQYF. CDR3 in DNA: TGTGCCAGCAGCTTAACTAGCGGGGCCACAGATACGCAGTATTTT.